Presented here are 10 T cell receptor beta chains from one specimen sequenced in a study of blood T cell repertoires in COVID-19. TCRdb's table, derived via immunoSEQ multiplex PCR, lists solely in-frame clones and lacks some. The sample lists 130,000 to 150,000 clones; roughly 80% were seen once. The sequenced sample consisted of peripheral blood. These receptors all come from a woman older than 75 in a cohort sampled during active or convalescent COVID-19.

The genes are TRBV30 and TRBJ2-7; tentative D call: TRBD1 (5 bases). Germline CDR1 is GTSNPN and CDR2 is SVGIG (reference sequence). This CDR3 spans 14 amino acids. The V gene lost 4 bases and the J gene lost 5 bases, with 18 bases spanning the gap. CDR3 sequence (DNA): TGTGCCTGGACACGGCAGGGCGCATTCCACGAGCAGTACGTC. It is translated as CAWTRQGAFHEQYV.

V and J are TRBV3-1 (or the pseudogene TRBV3-2) and TRBJ1-4; D gene unclear. The CDR3 consists of 17 residues. Germline-derived CDR1 and CDR2 are LGHDT and YNNKEL (reference sequence). V dropped 0 bases and J dropped 0 bases, with 11 bases sitting between them. In DNA, the CDR3 is TGTGCCAGCAGCCAAGACAGAGGATTTGCAACTAATGAAAAACTGTTTTTT. Its protein product is CASSQDRGFATNEKLFF.

V usage is TRBV5-8 and J usage is TRBJ1-2, with D tentatively TRBD1 (5 bases). The V and J ends lost 5 bases and 6 bases respectively, with 17 bases between them. Germline V gene data show CDR1 as SGHTS and CDR2 as YDEGEE. The CDR3 loop spans 14 amino acids. The chain's CDR3 is CASRPRAQGNGYTF. The CDR3 region has the DNA TGTGCCAGCAGGCCACGGGCCCAGGGAAATGGCTACACCTTC.

The V gene is TRBV7-9, the J gene TRBJ1-1, with 10 bases fitting TRBD1. V lost 4 bases and J lost 7; bases outside the gene matches: 9. The CDR3 has 15 amino acids. Germline V lookup: CDR1 SEHNR, CDR2 FQNEAQ (reference sequence). The CDR3 is CASSSGDRGRVEAFF. Here the CDR3 DNA reads TGTGCCAGCAGCTCAGGGGACAGGGGAAGGGTTGAAGCTTTCTTT.

The J gene is TRBJ2-3, the V gene TRBV7-3; 9 bases are a match to TRBD1. Trimming took 3 bases from V and 7 from J; bases not matched to a gene: 8. The CDR3 has 15 residues. CDR1 is SGHTA and CDR2 is FQGTGA in the germline V gene. CDR3: CASSLGQGMRNTQYF. The CDR3 nucleotides read TGTGCCAGCAGCTTGGGACAGGGCATGCGAAATACGCAGTATTTT.

The rearrangement uses TRBV19 and TRBJ1-3; D perhaps matches TRBD1 (6 bases). This CDR3 has 15 amino acids. CDR1 is LNHDA and CDR2 is SQIVND in the germline V gene (reference sequence). Trimming stripped 5 bases from V and 4 bases from J, with 15 bases between. Here the CDR3 DNA reads TGTGCCAGTAGTGATGGGGGCGCGGCGGGAAACACCATATATTTT. Protein product: CASSDGGAAGNTIYF.

The rearrangement links TRBV14 to TRBJ2-3; a possible D gene is TRBD2 (7 bases). Germline V gene lookup returns CDR1 SGHDN and CDR2 FVKESK. Trimming left V 0 bases short and J 3 bases short, with 13 bases between. This CDR3 has 16 residues. CDR3 coding DNA: TGTGCCAGCAGCCAAGATTGGGGGGGCCGAACAGATACGCAGTATTTT. Amino acid sequence: CASSQDWGGRTDTQYF.

This rearrangement joins TRBV6-5 to TRBJ2-5; TRBD2 aligns across 8 bases. The CDR3 covers 14 residues. Germline assignment: CDR1 MNHEY and CDR2 SVGAGI. The V gene end was trimmed by 6 bases and the J gene end by 2 bases; junction bases not matched to a gene: 5. CDR3 DNA sequence: TGTGCCAGCAGACCCGGGGGGGGGCAAGAGACCCAGTACTTC. This translates into CASRPGGGQETQYF.

This chain connects TRBV7-8 to TRBJ1-3; the D gene is possibly TRBD1 (5 bases). The germline CDR1 and CDR2 sequences are SGHVS and FQNEAQ. The CDR3 is 17 residues long. The germline V and J ends were trimmed by 6 bases and 1 base, with 19 bases remaining between them. The CDR3 loop is CASSLRTRHDSGNTIYF. Written as DNA, the CDR3 is TGTGCCAGCAGTCTAAGGACACGTCATGATTCTGGAAACACCATATATTTT. The full variable domain, rest sourced from reference TRBV7-8 and TRBJ1-3, is GAGVSQSPRYKVAKRGQDVALRCDPISGHVSLFWYQQALGQGPEFLTYFQNEAQLDKSGLPSDRFFAERPEGSVSTLKIQRTQQEDSAVYLCASSLRTRHDSGNTIYFGEGSWLTVV.

J is TRBJ2-5 and V is TRBV11-2; TRBD1 matches at 11 bases. The CDR3 has 14 residues. Germline-derived CDR1 and CDR2 are SGHAT and FQNNGV. V lost 6 bases to trimming and J lost 3 bases; unmatched junction nucleotides: 3. The CDR3 sequence: CASSRDRGKETQYF. In DNA form, the CDR3 reads TGTGCCAGCAGTCGGGACAGGGGGAAAGAGACCCAGTACTTC. Variable domain in full (rest from reference TRBV11-2 and TRBJ2-5): EAGVAQSPRYKIIEKRQSVAFWCNPISGHATLYWYQQILGQGPKLLIQFQNNGVVDDSQLPKDRFSAERLKGVDSTLKIQPAKLEDSAVYLCASSRDRGKETQYFGPGTRLLVL.